The 32 T cell receptor beta chains below all came from one sample that was sequenced in a study of T cell repertoires in cytomegalovirus infection. Via MiXCR, TCRdb re-called the reads, giving one row per CDR3 protein. This table has 680,000 or so distinct CDR3 sequences, approximately 34% appearing once. Sequencing was done on a sample of PBMCs. Receptors originate from a human donor in good health (CMV status not recorded). Some clones in this sample may be carry-over from other donors' samples.

This clonotype was counted between two and nine times. J is TRBJ1-5 and V is TRBV27; D unresolved. Trimming left V 7 bases short and J 3 bases short, with 7 bases between. CDR3 size: 12 residues. The germline V gene encodes CDR1 MNHEY and CDR2 SMNVEV (reference sequence). The CDR3 DNA sequence: TGTGCCAGCAAGGCCTTCAATCAGCCCCAGCATTTT. This encodes CASKAFNQPQHF.

This clonotype showed up just a few times. V gene TRBV28 combines with J gene TRBJ1-5; D ambiguous. The CDR3 is 13 amino acids. Trimming cost V 2 bases and J 5 bases, with 7 bases left between them. CDR1 and CDR2 (germline): MDHEN, SYDVKM. CDR3: CASSLLGYQPQHF. CDR3 in DNA: TGTGCCAGCAGTTTACTAGGGTATCAGCCCCAGCATTTT.

As to this clonotype: The missing conserved phenylalanine or tryptophan at the end of this CDR3 makes a read error likely. The gene calls are TRBV19 and TRBJ1-1; D may be TRBD1 (6 bases). In germline, CDR1 is LNHDA, CDR2 SQIVND (reference sequence). The CDR3 has 14 amino acids. Trimming cost V 9 bases and J 1 base, with 15 bases left between them. CDR3 protein: CASAPAGANTEAFC. The CDR3 bases are TGTGCCAGCGCCCCCGCGGGGGCGAACACTGAAGCTTTCTGT.

The chain links TRBV7-2 to TRBJ2-2, with 9 bases that match TRBD1. Germline values: CDR1 SGHTA, CDR2 FQGNSA. This CDR3 has 16 residues. J was trimmed by 3 bases and V by 4 bases; bases with no gene match: 6. CDR3: CASSSEGQGDTGELFF. CDR3 in DNA: TGTGCCAGCAGCTCCGAGGGACAGGGAGACACCGGGGAGCTGTTTTTT.

This clonotype was picked up many times. The rearrangement joins TRBV7-2 to TRBJ1-1; the match to TRBD1 covers 9 bases. Losses at the gene ends were 5 bases for V and 2 bases for J; bases not matched to a gene: 6. CDR1 SGHTA and CDR2 FQGNSA come from the germline V gene. This CDR3 comprises 15 residues. CDR3 nucleotides: TGTGCCAGCAGCCTCAGACAGGGGGTTAACACTGAAGCTTTCTTT. It specifies CASSLRQGVNTEAFF.

This clonotype was seen more than once but under ten times. J is TRBJ1-1 and V is TRBV20-1; a possible D gene is TRBD1 (5 bases). V was pared by 6 bases and J by 6 bases, with 26 bases between. The CDR3 covers 16 residues. The germline V gene encodes CDR1 DFQATT and CDR2 SNEGSKA (reference sequence). CDR3 protein: CSATKDRQSLRAEAFF. The CDR3 DNA follows: TGCAGTGCAACGAAGGACCGACAGAGTCTTAGGGCTGAAGCTTTCTTT.

The chain joins TRBV5-1 to TRBJ1-1; no firm D call. V lost 5 bases, J lost 0 bases, and 8 bases lay in between. CDR3 size: 13 residues. Germline CDR1 reads SGHRS; CDR2 reads YFSETQ. CDR3 sequence (DNA): TGCGCCAGCAGGAATACAGTGAACACTGAAGCTTTCTTT. This codes for CASRNTVNTEAFF.

This clonotype came up a few times. This sequence joins TRBV28 and TRBJ1-1; TRBD1 matches at 8 bases. J gave up 1 base and V 5 bases, and 3 bases lay outside the gene matches. Per the germline V gene, CDR1 is MDHEN and CDR2 is SYDVKM. The CDR3 covers 14 residues. The DNA for the CDR3 is TGTGCCAGCAGTCAGGGGGCTCGGAACACTGAAGCTTTCTTT. Protein: CASSQGARNTEAFF.

This clonotype was seen a few times. This rearrangement joins TRBV11-2 to TRBJ2-7, with a weak D call TRBD2 (6 bases). Per the germline V gene, CDR1 is SGHAT and CDR2 is FQNNGV. Trimming shortened V by 2 bases and J by 3 bases, and 11 bases separated the two germline ends. The CDR3 loop spans 14 amino acids. CDR3 residues: CASSLRDFFYEQYF. In nucleotides, the CDR3 is TGTGCCAGCAGCTTAAGGGACTTCTTCTACGAGCAGTACTTC. The full variable domain, its missing parts supplied by reference TRBV11-2 and TRBJ2-7, is EAGVAQSPRYKIIEKRQSVAFWCNPISGHATLYWYQQILGQGPKLLIQFQNNGVVDDSQLPKDRFSAERLKGVDSTLKIQPAKLEDSAVYLCASSLRDFFYEQYFGPGTRLTVT.

This clonotype has more than one count but fewer than ten. The chain carries TRBV20-1 and TRBJ2-7, with 12 bases lining up with TRBD2. The CDR3 runs to 15 residues. Germline V CDR1 and CDR2: DFQATT, SNEGSKA (reference sequence). V shed 4 bases and J 2 bases; nucleotides not matched to a gene: 6. The CDR3 sequence: CSAKGLAGPAYEQYF. CDR3 bases: TGCAGTGCTAAAGGACTAGCGGGGCCTGCCTACGAGCAGTACTTC.

This clonotype occurred many times. The chain couples TRBV12-3 or TRBV12-4 to TRBJ1-2, with D unclear. The V end lost 3 bases, the J end lost 7 bases, and 21 bases lay between the germline ends. The CDR3 length is 16 residues. In DNA, the CDR3 is TGTGCCAGCAGTTTGAGAGGGCAGAAACGTCTAGGTGGCTACACCTTC. Residues: CASSLRGQKRLGGYTF.

This sequence joins TRBV7-6 and TRBJ2-7; possible D gene TRBD1, 5 bases. The V gene's germline CDR1 is SGHVS and CDR2 FNYEAQ. This CDR3 spans 14 amino acids. V shed 5 bases and J shed 0 bases, with 11 bases lying between them. CDR3 in DNA: TGTGCCAGCAGCCCCCAGGGAAACTCCTACGAGCAGTACTTC. Translation gives CASSPQGNSYEQYF.

The J gene is TRBJ2-1, the V gene TRBV20-1, with D perhaps matching TRBD1 (5 bases). With 0 bases removed from V and 7 bases from J, the gap between germline ends came to 13 bases. The CDR3 runs to 14 residues. CDR1 is DFQATT and CDR2 is SNEGSKA in the germline V gene (reference sequence). The CDR3 protein is CSARDSRAGNEQFF. In DNA form, the CDR3 reads TGCAGTGCTAGAGATTCCAGGGCTGGTAATGAGCAGTTCTTC.

In its sample, this clonotype was seen a few times. The rearrangement links TRBV7-2 to TRBJ2-7, with TRBD1 identical over 9 bases. Trimming removed 2 bases from V and 7 bases from J; junction bases left unmatched: 6. The length of the CDR3 is 14 residues. Germline CDR1 SGHTA, CDR2 FQGNSA. The chain's CDR3 is CASSLMDRGREQYF. The CDR3 coding sequence is TGTGCCAGCAGCTTAATGGACAGGGGAAGGGAGCAGTACTTC.

The genes are TRBV12-3 or TRBV12-4 and TRBJ2-7; TRBD2 might be the D (7 bases). The CDR3 contains 13 residues. The CDR3 region is CARRGGTKSEQYF. The CDR3, as DNA: TGTGCAAGAAGAGGGGGGACTAAAAGCGAGCAGTACTTC.

The table lists this clonotype with many counts. The V gene is TRBV7-2, the J gene TRBJ2-2; the match to TRBD2 covers 11 bases. CDR1 and CDR2 (germline): SGHTA, FQGNSA. This CDR3 has 16 residues. V gave up 5 bases and J gave up 4 bases; unmatched junction bases: 6. The CDR3: CASSPQTSGTTGELFF. The CDR3, as DNA: TGTGCCAGCAGCCCCCAGACTAGCGGGACCACCGGGGAGCTGTTTTTT.

Comments on this clonotype: A much larger clone is a single base away; this may be a read error. The rearrangement joins TRBV11-3 to TRBJ1-1; tentatively, D is TRBD1 (6 bases). CDR1 and CDR2 (germline): SGHNT, YENEEA. The CDR3 length is 13 residues. V gave up 3 bases and J gave up 3 bases, with 8 bases separating them. CDR3 amino acids: CASSFNRDTEAFF. The CDR3 DNA reads TGTGCCAGCAGCTTCAACAGGGACACTGAAGCTTTCTTT.

The chain couples TRBV7-9 to TRBJ2-6, with D possibly TRBD1 on 6 matching bases. V dropped 0 bases and J dropped 0 bases, with 15 bases sitting between them. Germline CDR1 is SEHNR and CDR2 is FQNEAQ (reference sequence). The CDR3 has 19 amino acids. CDR3: CASSLAQGLEFSGANVLTF. The CDR3 DNA sequence: TGTGCCAGCAGCTTAGCGCAGGGGCTGGAATTCTCTGGGGCCAACGTCCTGACTTTC.

In this sample, this clonotype turned up a few times. This chain connects TRBV2 to TRBJ1-2; D is perhaps TRBD1 (6 bases). Germline CDR1 SNHLY, CDR2 FYNNEI. The CDR3 has 13 amino acids. V lost 8 bases, J lost 0 bases, and 10 bases lay in between. DNA for the CDR3: TGTGCCAGCCGGAGGGGGTCTAACTATGGCTACACCTTC. Encoded protein: CASRRGSNYGYTF.

The chain couples TRBV11-2 to TRBJ1-3; 7 nucleotides line up with TRBD1. Germline V gene sequence: CDR1 SGHAT, CDR2 FQNNGV. Losses at the gene ends were 5 bases for V and 0 bases for J; bases not matched to a gene: 10. The length of the CDR3 is 17 residues. This chain's CDR3 is CASSGPGTAISGNTIYF. DNA for the CDR3: TGTGCCAGCAGCGGGCCCGGGACAGCCATCTCTGGAAACACCATATATTTT.

The V and J genes are TRBV15 and TRBJ1-5, with a tentative D call TRBD1 (5 bases). The CDR3 is 15 amino acids. Looked up from germline, CDR1 is LNHNV and CDR2 is YYDKDF (reference sequence). Trimming stripped 0 bases from V and 2 bases from J, with 8 bases between. The CDR3 is CATSRDPRGNQPQHF. The DNA for the CDR3 is TGTGCCACCAGCAGAGACCCCAGGGGCAATCAGCCCCAGCATTTT.

The sample holds many counts of this clonotype. The rearrangement uses TRBV7-2 and TRBJ1-1; no clear D. Trimming pared 5 bases from V and 1 base from J, leaving 8 bases between. From germline, CDR1 is SGHTA and CDR2 FQGNSA. The CDR3 sequence is 13 residues long. CDR3 coding DNA: TGTGCCAGCAGCGCTAAGGCGAACACTGAAGCTTTCTTT. It translates to CASSAKANTEAFF. The whole variable domain, filled in from reference TRBV7-2 and TRBJ1-1, reads GAGVSQSPSNKVTEKGKDVELRCDPISGHTALYWYRQSLGQGLEFLIYFQGNSAPDKSGLPSDRFSAERTGGSVSTLTIQRTQQEDSAVYLCASSAKANTEAFFGQGTRLTVV.

This clonotype was recorded a few times. V and J are TRBV10-2 and TRBJ2-7; 9 nucleotides align to TRBD1. Germline V lookup: CDR1 WSHSY, CDR2 SAAADI. The CDR3 sequence is 13 residues long. Trimming removed 6 bases from V and 6 bases from J; junction bases left unmatched: 6. CDR3 in amino acids: CASREDRGGEQYF. For the CDR3, the DNA is TGCGCCAGCAGGGAAGACAGGGGGGGCGAGCAGTACTTC.

CDR3 sequence (DNA): TGCAGCGTTGACTATTCTCTGGGAAGCGGTTTGAACGGCTACACCTTC. It yields the protein CSVDYSLGSGLNGYTF. This chain joins TRBV29-1 and TRBJ1-2; no definite D call. Germline loops: CDR1 SQVTM, CDR2 ANQGSEA. This CDR3 region has 16 residues. Deletions cut 3 bases from V and 8 bases from J, with 25 bases between.

The chain links TRBV6-2 or TRBV6-3 to TRBJ2-2; no reliable D call. V was shortened by 9 bases and J by 6 bases, with 11 bases between the two germline ends. The CDR3 runs 12 residues. Looked up from germline, CDR1 is MNHEY and CDR2 is SVGEGT. Here the CDR3 DNA reads TGTGCCAGTTGCCTATGGCCCGGGGAGCTGTTTTTT. Protein: CASCLWPGELFF.

This clonotype was observed a handful of times. V and J are TRBV6-2 or TRBV6-3 and TRBJ1-1; D remains unclear. The CDR3 covers 13 residues. The germline CDR1 and CDR2 sequences are MNHEY and SVGEGT. V lost 5 bases, J lost 4 bases, and 11 bases lay in between. This CDR3 is CASSDSMGTEAFF. The CDR3 coding sequence is TGTGCCAGCAGTGATTCGATGGGCACTGAAGCTTTCTTT.

Only a few counts were recorded for this clonotype. V is TRBV19 and J is TRBJ1-1, with unresolved D. Germline V gene sequence: CDR1 LNHDA, CDR2 SQIVND (reference sequence). V lost 8 bases, J lost 4 bases, and 17 bases lay in between. CDR3 size: 14 residues. Written as DNA, the CDR3 is TGTGCCAGTTACGGGCAGCGAGTAGGCACTGAAGCTTTCTTT. Protein sequence: CASYGQRVGTEAFF.

The chain has TRBV14 and TRBJ2-1, with 7 nucleotides matching TRBD2. Germline values: CDR1 SGHDN, CDR2 FVKESK. V dropped 0 bases and J dropped 8; count of bases not matched to a gene: 7. This CDR3 has 15 amino acids. The CDR3 region is CASSQERENVDEQFF. The CDR3 DNA follows: TGTGCCAGCAGCCAAGAGCGGGAGAACGTTGATGAGCAGTTCTTC.

The chain couples TRBV15 to TRBJ1-1; D is ambiguous. The length of the CDR3 is 14 residues. With 0 bases removed from V and 6 bases from J, the gap between germline ends came to 11 bases. Germline CDR1 is LNHNV and CDR2 is YYDKDF (reference sequence). The CDR3 loop is CATSRDPGMAEAFF. CDR3 bases: TGTGCCACCAGCAGAGATCCAGGTATGGCTGAAGCTTTCTTT.

This clonotype turned up a few times. This chain joins TRBV7-4 and TRBJ1-2, with TRBD1 matching 8 bases. J was trimmed by 5 bases and V by 5 bases; bases with no gene match: 10. CDR1 is SGHVT and CDR2 is SQSDAQ in the germline V gene. The CDR3 has 15 residues. CDR3 coding DNA: TGTGCCAGCAGCGATCCGGGACAGGCACCATATGGCTACACCTTC. Translation gives CASSDPGQAPYGYTF.

A few counts support this clonotype. J is TRBJ2-7 and V is TRBV6-1; TRBD1 matches at 9 bases. With V trimmed by 2 bases and J by 7 bases, 6 bases remained unmatched. The CDR3 runs to 14 residues. CDR1 and CDR2 (germline): MNHNS, SASEGT. The CDR3 region has the DNA TGTGCCAGCAGTGAATGGGGACAGGGTCGAGAGCAGTACTTC. The encoded protein is CASSEWGQGREQYF.

Concerning this clonotype itself: The conserved closing phenylalanine or tryptophan is absent in this CDR3, likely reflecting a read error. The J gene is TRBJ2-7, the V gene TRBV28; possibly TRBD1 for D (6 bases). The germline V gene has CDR1 MDHEN and CDR2 SYDVKM. V was cut by 7 bases and J by 6 bases, with 16 bases left in between. This CDR3 contains 13 residues. This chain's CDR3 is CASTETGPSEQYC. CDR3 DNA: TGTGCCAGCACAGAGACAGGCCCCTCCGAGCAGTACTGC.